This TCR beta chain was documented in a study of T cell responses to AZD1222 COVID-19 vaccine. A note on this clone: The antigen remains unidentified.

This CDR3 region has 14 residues. J lost 6 bases, V lost 10 bases, and 9 bases had no gene match. Germline V CDR1 and CDR2: ENHRY, SYGVKD. The table came from immunoSEQ multiplex PCR; TCRdb's copy has only in-frame clones and leaves some out. The sample shows about 140,000 clones, approximately 90% of them seen only once. Regarding the study as a whole: Spike-spanning, vaccine-associated CD4 TCRs were dominant at 160-218 and 743-854. Just a handful of AZD1222 recipients tested seropositive at baseline.

Here the sequenced sample was peripheral blood, taken on day 0 of AZD1222 vaccination. The sequence came from an adult in good health. This sequence joins TRBV10-3 and TRBJ1-6, with 7 positions matching TRBD1. DNA for the CDR3: TGTGCCACTAGATCCCGGGACAGTAATTCACCCCTCCACTTT. Amino acid sequence: CATRSRDSNSPLHF.